The source of this T cell receptor beta chain is a study of early T cells in non-severe SARS-CoV-2 infection. Study summary: The study sequenced bulk RNA from unsorted whole blood, with chains unpaired.

Points from the study as a whole: CD4 and private specificities were missed by VDJdb matching, which favored anti-spike CD8 responses.

Germline values: CDR1 SGDLS, CDR2 YYNGEE. The CDR3 contains 16 residues. The V end was cut by 3 bases, the J end by 1 base, with 16 bases between. This clonotype came up a few times. What it recognizes is unknown. Unique molecular identifiers were affixed to single, distinct cDNA molecules. MiXCR, run by TCRdb on the 5' RACE reads, gives a single entry per CDR3 protein. The repertoire holds some 67,000 distinct CDR3 sequences, with 9% to 10% as singletons. The V and J genes are TRBV9 and TRBJ1-2; tentative D call: TRBD1 (6 bases). The specimen comprised whole blood, sampled at baseline. The receptor was isolated from an adult who was a healthcare worker with PCR-confirmed SARS-CoV-2 infection or an uninfected control (not recorded which). CDR3: CASSAKPRTDNYGYTF. The CDR3 DNA sequence: TGTGCCAGCAGCGCCAAACCCCGGACAGATAACTATGGCTACACCTTC.